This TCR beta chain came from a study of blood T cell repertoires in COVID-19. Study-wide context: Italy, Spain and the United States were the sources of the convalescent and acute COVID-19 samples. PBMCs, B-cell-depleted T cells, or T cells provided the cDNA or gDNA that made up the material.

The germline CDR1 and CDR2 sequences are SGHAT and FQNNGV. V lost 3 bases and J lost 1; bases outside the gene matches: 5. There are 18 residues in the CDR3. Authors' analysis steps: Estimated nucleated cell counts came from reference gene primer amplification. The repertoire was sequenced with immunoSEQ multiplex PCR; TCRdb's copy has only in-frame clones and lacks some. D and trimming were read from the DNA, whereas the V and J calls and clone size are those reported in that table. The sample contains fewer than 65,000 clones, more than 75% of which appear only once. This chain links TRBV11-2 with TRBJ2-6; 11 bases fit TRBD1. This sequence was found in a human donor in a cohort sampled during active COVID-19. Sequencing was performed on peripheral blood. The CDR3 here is CASSFRDRGESGANVLTF. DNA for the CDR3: TGTGCCAGCAGCTTCCGGGACAGGGGGGAATCTGGGGCCAACGTCCTGACTTTC.